The sequence of this T cell receptor (beta chain) was determined in a study of blood T cell repertoires in COVID-19. Overall study context: Sources were T cells, B-cell-depleted T cells, or PBMCs; the material itself was cDNA or gDNA.

The data were produced by immunoSEQ multiplex PCR, yet TCRdb's version contains in-frame clones alone and is incomplete. Of 310,000 or so clones in the sample, more than 75% are singletons; the top ten hold under 2%. The clonotype originates from a woman in her forties or fifties with acute or convalescent COVID-19. The sequenced sample was peripheral blood.

CDR3 bases: TGTGCCAGCAGCACCAACCGGGACAGGGCCTACGAGCAGTACTTC. Translating gives CASSTNRDRAYEQYF. This rearrangement joins TRBV28 to TRBJ2-7, with 9 bases matching TRBD1. Unmatched junction bases numbered 8, after V lost 6 bases and J lost 2 bases. Germline lookup yields CDR1 MDHEN and CDR2 SYDVKM. The CDR3 is made up of 15 amino acids.